These 32 T cell receptor beta chains were all obtained from the same sample, sequenced in a study of identical twins. Using its own MiXCR run on the 5' RACE reads, TCRdb lists one record per CDR3 protein. The table shows 410,000 or so distinct CDR3 sequences, with about a fifth occurring only once. Specimen: naive T cells sorted from blood. The receptors originated from a man over 45 in good health.

The J gene is TRBJ2-6, the V gene TRBV6-5, with unresolved D. From germline, CDR1 is MNHEY and CDR2 SVGAGI. The V end lost 0 bases, the J end lost 0 bases, and 6 bases lay between the germline ends. The CDR3 sequence is 16 residues long. CDR3 amino acids: CASSYSFLSGANVLTF. The CDR3, as DNA: TGTGCCAGCAGTTACTCGTTCCTCTCTGGGGCCAACGTCCTGACTTTC.

This CDR3 reads CSASDPQGLNTEAFF. In nucleotides, the CDR3 is TGCAGTGCTAGCGATCCCCAGGGTTTGAACACTGAAGCTTTCTTT. The chain joins TRBV20-1 to TRBJ1-1, with D tentatively TRBD1 (5 bases). This CDR3 has 15 amino acids. With 3 bases removed from V and 0 bases from J, the gap between germline ends came to 14 bases. Germline V lookup: CDR1 DFQATT, CDR2 SNEGSKA (reference sequence).

This clonotype was recorded only once. The rearrangement joins TRBV11-2 to TRBJ2-7, with 8 positions matching TRBD2. Germline V CDR1 and CDR2: SGHAT, FQNNGV. Unmatched junction bases numbered 22, after V lost 5 bases and J lost 4 bases. The CDR3 sequence is 19 residues long. The CDR3 DNA reads as TGTGCCAGCAGCCCCCGTCTTAGCGGGGCGGTCGGGGTTTCGTACGAGCAGTACTTC. It translates to CASSPRLSGAVGVSYEQYF.

The chain is built from TRBV4-2 and TRBJ2-1, with TRBD2 matching 16 bases. CDR1 is LGHNA, CDR2 YNFKEQ, per germline. With 4 bases clipped from V and 9 bases from J, the junction kept 3 bases outside the gene matches. CDR3 length: 15 residues. The CDR3 sequence is CASSPGTSGRAEQFF. Here the CDR3 DNA reads TGTGCCAGCAGCCCTGGGACTAGCGGGAGGGCTGAGCAGTTCTTC.

This clonotype was seen a few times. The chain employs TRBV4-3 and TRBJ2-4; 12 bases match TRBD2. Trimming took 0 bases from V and 5 from J; bases not matched to a gene: 8. This CDR3 has 18 residues. Germline V gene data show CDR1 as LGHNA and CDR2 as YSLEER. CDR3 nucleotide sequence: TGCGCCAGCAGCCAAGAGGTGCTGGGACTAGCGGGTCAAAACATTCAGTACTTC. Encoded protein: CASSQEVLGLAGQNIQYF.

This chain connects TRBV19 to TRBJ2-6; D is possibly TRBD1 (5 bases). This CDR3 has 16 residues. Germline-derived CDR1 and CDR2 are LNHDA and SQIVND (reference sequence). The V end lost 6 bases, the J end lost 0 bases, and 12 bases lay between the germline ends. Written as DNA, the CDR3 is TGTGCCAGTAGAGTAGGGGTCTACTCTGGGGCCAACGTCCTGACTTTC. Its translation: CASRVGVYSGANVLTF. The whole variable domain, remainder taken from reference TRBV19 and TRBJ2-6, is DGGITQSPKYLFRKEGQNVTLSCEQNLNHDAMYWYRQDPGQGLRLIYYSQIVNDFQKGDIAEGYSVSREKKESFPLTVTSAQKNPTAFYLCASRVGVYSGANVLTFGAGSRLTVL.

The sample holds many counts of this clonotype. This sequence joins TRBV5-1 and TRBJ1-1, with 10 positions matching TRBD1. V shed 4 bases, J shed 0 bases, and the junction held 3 bases outside the gene matches. Germline lookup yields CDR1 SGHRS and CDR2 YFSETQ. The CDR3 covers 15 residues. The CDR3 reads CASSTGQGVNTEAFF. The CDR3 DNA is TGCGCCAGCAGCACCGGACAGGGGGTGAACACTGAAGCTTTCTTT.

The table lists this clonotype with a few counts. The chain couples TRBV9 to TRBJ2-5; a possible D gene is TRBD2 (6 bases). CDR3 length: 15 residues. V lost 3 bases and J 2 bases, leaving 14 bases between the germline ends. From germline, CDR1 is SGDLS and CDR2 YYNGEE. CDR3: CASSGGLQAQETQYF. CDR3 nucleotide sequence: TGTGCCAGCAGCGGGGGACTCCAGGCTCAAGAGACCCAGTACTTC.

This chain links TRBV7-9 with TRBJ2-7; tentatively, D is TRBD2 (6 bases). V lost 5 bases to trimming and J lost 3 bases, with 14 bases between them. This CDR3 has 14 amino acids. The V gene's germline CDR1 is SEHNR and CDR2 FQNEAQ (reference sequence). Written as DNA, the CDR3 is TGTGCCAGCAGCCCACGGACTACCTTCTACGAGCAGTACTTC. Protein: CASSPRTTFYEQYF. Full variable domain (outside the CDR3, taken from reference TRBV7-9 and TRBJ2-7): DTGVSQNPRHKITKRGQNVTFRCDPISEHNRLYWYRQTLGQGPEFLTYFQNEAQLEKSRLLSDRFSAERPKGSFSTLEIQRTEQGDSAMYLCASSPRTTFYEQYFGPGTRLTVT.

This clonotype was counted many times. The chain combines TRBV5-1 with TRBJ2-7, with D hard to call. The CDR3 is 14 amino acids. The V and J ends lost 2 bases and 3 bases respectively, with 12 bases between them. Germline lookup yields CDR1 SGHRS and CDR2 YFSETQ. The CDR3 reads CASSFRLSSYEQYF. DNA for the CDR3: TGCGCCAGCAGCTTCAGACTTTCTAGCTACGAGCAGTACTTC.

In its sample, this clonotype was seen many times. J is TRBJ2-7 and V is TRBV2, with 10 bases identical to TRBD2. Looked up from germline, CDR1 is SNHLY and CDR2 is FYNNEI. The CDR3 totals 18 residues. V was pared by 4 bases and J by 3 bases, with 15 bases of the junction left unmatched. CDR3: CASSGDGSGGPIRYEQYF. DNA of the CDR3: TGTGCCAGCAGTGGAGATGGTAGCGGGGGGCCAATCCGCTACGAGCAGTACTTC. Full variable domain (remainder filled in from reference TRBV2 and TRBJ2-7): EPEVTQTPSHQVTQMGQEVILRCVPISNHLYFYWYRQILGQKVEFLVSFYNNEISEKSEIFDDQFSVERPDGSNFTLKIRSTKLEDSAMYFCASSGDGSGGPIRYEQYFGPGTRLTVT.

V gene TRBV12-3 or TRBV12-4 combines with J gene TRBJ1-3; D call uncertain. V dropped 8 bases and J dropped 0 bases, with 11 bases sitting between them. This CDR3 region has 14 residues. DNA for the CDR3: TGTGCCAGCGCCCTCGACCGCTCTGGAAACACCATATATTTT. Translation: CASALDRSGNTIYF.

This clonotype was seen ten or more times. The J gene is TRBJ2-1, the V gene TRBV6-1, with 11 nucleotides matching TRBD2. Germline CDR1 MNHNS, CDR2 SASEGT. V lost 9 bases and J lost 1; bases outside the gene matches: 11. This CDR3 region has 17 residues. The DNA for the CDR3 is TGTGCCAGTCACGGGGCTAGCGGGGGGTGGTCCTACAATGAGCAGTTCTTC. Encoded protein: CASHGASGGWSYNEQFF.

This clonotype was detected once. The chain links TRBV4-1 to TRBJ2-7, with unresolved D. Germline V CDR1 and CDR2: MGHRA, YSYEKL. The CDR3 length is 15 residues. The germline V and J ends were trimmed by 0 bases and 2 bases, with 11 bases remaining between them. CDR3 coding DNA: TGCGCCAGCAGCCAAGAAGGCGGCAATGCCTACGAGCAGTACTTC. It yields the protein CASSQEGGNAYEQYF.

In its sample, this clonotype was seen many times. The chain couples TRBV6-2 or TRBV6-3 to TRBJ2-5, with TRBD1 matching 8 bases. This CDR3 has 16 amino acids. The germline V gene has CDR1 MNHEY and CDR2 SVGEGT. The ends lost 5 bases at V and 2 bases at J; junction bases unmatched: 10. In nucleotides, the CDR3 is TGTGCCAGCAGTACCTCCAGGGGGCGTGGGCAAGAGACCCAGTACTTC. It encodes CASSTSRGRGQETQYF.

The table lists this clonotype with many counts. The chain recombines TRBV5-1 with TRBJ2-1; 12 bases line up with TRBD2. Trimming removed 0 bases from V and 6 bases from J; junction bases left unmatched: 7. The CDR3 runs to 17 residues. Germline CDR1 and CDR2: SGHRS and YFSETQ. The CDR3 bases are TGCGCCAGCAGCTTGGTCCTAGCGGGAGGGCCGGGCAATGAGCAGTTCTTC. It yields the protein CASSLVLAGGPGNEQFF.

In its sample, this clonotype was seen a few times. J is TRBJ1-2 and V is TRBV29-1, with a weak D call TRBD1 (5 bases). This CDR3 contains 11 residues. Germline V lookup: CDR1 SQVTM, CDR2 ANQGSEA. V lost 4 bases and J lost 8, with 11 bases in between. As DNA, the CDR3 is TGCAGCGTTGTGTCGGGGACGGGCTACACCTTC. Residues: CSVVSGTGYTF. Together with reference TRBV29-1 and TRBJ1-2, the CDR3 gives the full variable domain: SAVISQKPSRDICQRGTSLTIQCQVDSQVTMMFWYRQQPGQSLTLIATANQGSEATYESGFVIDKFPISRPNLTFSTLTVSNMSPEDSSIYLCSVVSGTGYTFGSGTRLTVV.

This clonotype has a count of ten or more. The V call is TRBV12-3 or TRBV12-4, the J call TRBJ2-5; TRBD2 might be the D (5 bases). Trimming pared 6 bases from V and 5 bases from J, leaving 16 bases between. The CDR3 consists of 14 residues. The CDR3 bases are TGTGCCAGCAGCCAGGCGGTAGCGCGGGAGACCCAGTACTTC. Protein sequence: CASSQAVARETQYF.

This clonotype occurred many times. V is TRBV7-3 and J is TRBJ2-5, with no clear D. Trimming pared 5 bases from V and 5 bases from J, leaving 12 bases between. Germline CDR1 reads SGHTA; CDR2 reads FQGTGA. CDR3 size: 13 residues. CDR3 sequence reads: CASSPTIRETQYF. As DNA, the CDR3 is TGTGCCAGCAGCCCCACAATACGGGAGACCCAGTACTTC.

This clonotype was found a few times. This chain links TRBV3-1 with TRBJ1-1; the D is unclear. The CDR3 covers 13 residues. V was pared by 4 bases and J by 11 bases, with 17 bases between. The germline CDR1 and CDR2 sequences are LGHDT and YNNKEL (reference sequence). DNA of the CDR3: TGTGCCAGCAGCCCGAGGGCTGGGAGAAACGCTTTCTTT. Amino acid sequence: CASSPRAGRNAFF.

This clonotype was recorded many times. The chain combines TRBV20-1 with TRBJ2-1, with 14 bases that match TRBD2. V was clipped by 6 bases and J by 1 base; unmatched bases: 5. Germline V gives CDR1 DFQATT, CDR2 SNEGSKA (reference sequence). The CDR3 runs 16 residues. The CDR3 spells CSAKGLAGVSYNEQFF. DNA of the CDR3: TGCAGTGCAAAGGGACTAGCGGGAGTTTCCTACAATGAGCAGTTCTTC.

The chain combines TRBV7-3 with TRBJ2-5; 12 bases agree with TRBD2. The germline gives CDR1 SGHTA, CDR2 FQGTGA. This CDR3 region has 16 residues. With V trimmed by 3 bases and J by 4 bases, 6 bases remained unmatched. The CDR3 sequence is CASSLGLAGTRETQYF. CDR3 coding DNA: TGTGCCAGCAGCTTGGGACTAGCGGGTACCCGAGAGACCCAGTACTTC.

This clonotype was seen only a few times. The chain couples TRBV7-2 to TRBJ2-1, with 12 nucleotides matching TRBD2. Trimming cost V 5 bases and J 4 bases; bases outside gene matches: 6. Looked up from germline, CDR1 is SGHTA and CDR2 is FQGNSA. The CDR3 loop spans 16 amino acids. The CDR3, as DNA: TGTGCCAGCAGCCTCACTAGCGGGAGGTCTTACAATGAGCAGTTCTTC. It codes for CASSLTSGRSYNEQFF.

This clonotype was detected many times. The chain couples TRBV4-2 to TRBJ1-3, with D possibly being TRBD1 (6 bases). Germline CDR1 reads LGHNA; CDR2 reads YNFKEQ. Trimming pared 0 bases from V and 0 bases from J, leaving 12 bases between. The CDR3 spans 17 residues. CDR3 region: CASSQDPIRGSGNTIYF. The CDR3 bases are TGTGCCAGCAGCCAAGACCCTATCAGGGGCTCTGGAAACACCATATATTTT.

The rearrangement links TRBV29-1 to TRBJ2-6; D is ambiguous. The CDR3 has 15 amino acids. Trimming stripped 2 bases from V and 2 bases from J, with 10 bases between. CDR1 and CDR2 from the germline V gene are SQVTM and ANQGSEA. The CDR3 bases are TGCAGCGTTGAAATAGAGGCGGCTGGGGCCAACGTCCTGACTTTC. Translated: CSVEIEAAGANVLTF.

The J gene is TRBJ2-3, the V gene TRBV20-1; D might be TRBD2 (5 bases). This CDR3 region has 14 residues. CDR1 and CDR2 (germline): DFQATT, SNEGSKA (reference sequence). V lost 3 bases, J lost 3 bases, and 13 bases lay in between. CDR3: CSARWFLATDTQYF. DNA for the CDR3: TGCAGTGCTAGGTGGTTCCTAGCAACAGATACGCAGTATTTT.

V usage is TRBV7-2 and J usage is TRBJ1-1, with 7 bases identical to TRBD1. Germline values: CDR1 SGHTA, CDR2 FQGNSA. The CDR3 has 13 residues. V shed 1 base and J 10 bases; nucleotides not matched to a gene: 6. CDR3 sequence: CASSLEQGRGAFF. The CDR3 coding sequence is TGTGCCAGCAGCTTAGAACAGGGGCGCGGAGCTTTCTTT.

The rearrangement uses TRBV28 and TRBJ2-7; D is undetermined. V lost 8 bases and J lost 0, with 8 bases in between. CDR3 length equals 12 residues. CDR1 is MDHEN, CDR2 SYDVKM, per germline. CDR3 loop: CASAHSSYEQYF. CDR3 in DNA: TGTGCCAGCGCGCATAGCTCCTACGAGCAGTACTTC.

Ten or more counts support this clonotype. J is TRBJ2-2 and V is TRBV10-3; TRBD2 matches 7 bases. Germline V gives CDR1 ENHRY, CDR2 SYGVKD. The CDR3 loop spans 16 amino acids. Trimming cost V 6 bases and J 7 bases; bases outside gene matches: 14. The CDR3 here is CAIRRGTAIGSGELFF. The CDR3 DNA is TGTGCCATCAGGCGGGGGACTGCCATCGGGAGCGGGGAGCTGTTTTTT.

This clonotype was detected only a few times. The J gene is TRBJ2-5, the V gene TRBV30; D remains ambiguous. The CDR3 has 13 amino acids. V was trimmed by 1 base and J by 4 bases, leaving 10 bases between them. Per germline, CDR1 GTSNPN and CDR2 SVGIG (reference sequence). The CDR3 protein is CAWSEDTGETQYF. The CDR3 DNA reads TGTGCCTGGAGTGAAGACACGGGAGAGACCCAGTACTTC.

This clonotype was observed a few times. For the CDR3, the DNA is TGTGCCAGCAGCTTAGGGACAGGGGGCGGAAAACTGTTTTTT. It encodes CASSLGTGGGKLFF. V usage is TRBV7-2 and J usage is TRBJ1-4; TRBD1 agrees at 11 bases. Germline-derived CDR1 and CDR2 are SGHTA and FQGNSA. The CDR3 is made up of 14 amino acids. Trimming took 1 base from V and 10 from J; bases not matched to a gene: 2. Combining the CDR3 with reference TRBV7-2 and TRBJ1-4 gives the whole variable domain GAGVSQSPSNKVTEKGKDVELRCDPISGHTALYWYRQSLGQGLEFLIYFQGNSAPDKSGLPSDRFSAERTGGSVSTLTIQRTQQEDSAVYLCASSLGTGGGKLFFGSGTQLSVL.

In its sample, this clonotype was seen a few times. The chain is built from TRBV6-1 and TRBJ1-5; maybe TRBD1 (5 bases). The ends were cut back, 6 bases at V and 7 bases at J, with 19 bases in the middle. Per germline, CDR1 MNHNS and CDR2 SASEGT. The CDR3 spans 15 residues. CDR3 bases: TGTGCCAGCAGCCCCACCGGGACGGGAAGACAGCCCCAGCATTTT. This encodes CASSPTGTGRQPQHF.